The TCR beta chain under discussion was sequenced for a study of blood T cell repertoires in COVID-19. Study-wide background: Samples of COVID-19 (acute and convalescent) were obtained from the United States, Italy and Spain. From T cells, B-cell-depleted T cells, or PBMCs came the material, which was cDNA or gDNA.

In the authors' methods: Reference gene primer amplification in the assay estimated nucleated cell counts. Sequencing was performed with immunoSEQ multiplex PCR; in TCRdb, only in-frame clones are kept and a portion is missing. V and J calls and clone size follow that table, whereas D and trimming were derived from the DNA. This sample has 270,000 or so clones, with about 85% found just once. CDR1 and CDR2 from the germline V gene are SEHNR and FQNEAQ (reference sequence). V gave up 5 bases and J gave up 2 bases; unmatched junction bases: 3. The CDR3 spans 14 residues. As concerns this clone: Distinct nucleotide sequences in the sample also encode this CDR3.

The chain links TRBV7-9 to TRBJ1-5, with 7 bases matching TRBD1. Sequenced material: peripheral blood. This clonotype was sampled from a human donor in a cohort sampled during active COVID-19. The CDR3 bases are TGTGCCAGCAGCCTAACAGGGGGCAATCAGCCCCAGCATTTT. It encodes CASSLTGGNQPQHF.